The rows below give T cell receptor beta chains drawn from one sample of a study of shared clonotypes between healthy human individuals. The data were produced by immunoSEQ multiplex PCR, yet TCRdb's version contains in-frame clones alone and is incomplete. There are roughly 2.4 million clones in the sample; approximately 94% occur only once, and 0.1% to 0.15% lies in the top ten. Sequencing used naive CD4+ T cells sorted from blood. These receptors all stem from a man between 18 and 29 years old in good health. Both conserved end residues are part of each CDR3. Each record gives: V gene, D gene, CDR3 length, J gene, clone size, CDR3 protein, CDR3 DNA. D genes are given only for firm matches. Expanded clones get a size class; other rows say once, few or many, or leave the size out.

v_gene: TRBV7-8
d_gene: TRBD1
len: 15
j_gene: TRBJ2-3
abundance: -
CDR3aa: CASSLGDRGADTQYF
CDR3nt: TGTGCCAGCAGCTTAGGGGACAGGGGTGCAGATACGCAGTATTTT

v_gene: TRBV2
d_gene: -
len: 12
j_gene: TRBJ1-6
abundance: -
CDR3aa: CASSEGVSPLHF
CDR3nt: TGTGCCAGCAGCGAGGGGGTTTCACCCCTCCACTTT

v_gene: TRBV5-4
d_gene: TRBD1
len: 15
j_gene: TRBJ1-2
abundance: -
CDR3aa: CASSLVTGGDYGYTF
CDR3nt: TGTGCCAGCAGCTTGGTTACAGGGGGCGACTATGGCTACACCTTC

v_gene: TRBV19
d_gene: -
len: 15
j_gene: TRBJ1-4
abundance: -
CDR3aa: CASSVGLGRAEKLFF
CDR3nt: TGTGCCAGTAGTGTGGGACTAGGGCGCGCTGAAAAACTGTTTTTT

v_gene: TRBV18
d_gene: -
len: 13
j_gene: TRBJ1-4
abundance: -
CDR3aa: CASSPSTGEKLFF
CDR3nt: TGTGCCAGCTCACCAAGTACGGGAGAAAAACTGTTTTTT

v_gene: TRBV27
d_gene: TRBD1
len: 16
j_gene: TRBJ2-7
abundance: -
CDR3aa: CASSPTRQGMWAEQYF
CDR3nt: TGTGCCAGCAGCCCTACCAGACAGGGAATGTGGGCCGAGCAGTACTTC

v_gene: TRBV6-5
d_gene: TRBD1
len: 15
j_gene: TRBJ1-2
abundance: -
CDR3aa: CASRRPGQGSYGYTF
CDR3nt: TGTGCCAGCAGACGCCCCGGACAGGGGAGCTATGGCTACACCTTC

v_gene: TRBV5-4
d_gene: TRBD1
len: 14
j_gene: TRBJ1-2
abundance: -
CDR3aa: CASSLQTGGYGYTF
CDR3nt: TGTGCCAGCAGCTTACAGACAGGGGGTTATGGCTACACCTTC

v_gene: TRBV6-5
d_gene: -
len: 15
j_gene: TRBJ1-4
abundance: -
CDR3aa: CASSYRVGGGEKLFF
CDR3nt: TGTGCCAGCAGTTACCGGGTCGGGGGTGGTGAAAAACTGTTTTTT

v_gene: TRBV5-6
d_gene: TRBD1
len: 14
j_gene: TRBJ1-2
abundance: -
CDR3aa: CASNGQGLFYGYTF
CDR3nt: TGTGCCAGCAACGGACAGGGGCTGTTCTATGGCTACACCTTC

v_gene: TRBV4-1
d_gene: TRBD1
len: 17
j_gene: TRBJ2-2
abundance: -
CDR3aa: CASSQGAQGAPTGELFF
CDR3nt: TGCGCCAGCAGCCAAGGGGCACAGGGGGCCCCCACCGGGGAGCTGTTTTTT

v_gene: TRBV6-5
d_gene: TRBD2
len: 15
j_gene: TRBJ2-1
abundance: -
CDR3aa: CASRLAGSPGNEQFF
CDR3nt: TGTGCCAGCAGACTAGCGGGGTCCCCAGGCAATGAGCAGTTCTTC

v_gene: TRBV7-6
d_gene: TRBD1
len: 15
j_gene: TRBJ2-5
abundance: -
CDR3aa: CASSLAMRGPETQYF
CDR3nt: TGTGCCAGCAGCTTAGCGATGAGGGGGCCGGAGACCCAGTACTTC

v_gene: TRBV29-1
d_gene: -
len: 11
j_gene: TRBJ1-1
abundance: -
CDR3aa: CSVGTNTEAFF
CDR3nt: TGCAGCGTTGGGACGAACACTGAAGCTTTCTTT

v_gene: TRBV19
d_gene: -
len: 13
j_gene: TRBJ2-5
abundance: once
CDR3aa: CASSTSVLETQYF
CDR3nt: TGTGCCAGTAGTACTTCCGTCCTTGAGACCCAGTACTTC

v_gene: TRBV5-4
d_gene: TRBD2
len: 19
j_gene: TRBJ2-1
abundance: -
CDR3aa: CASSLAGTSGGSSYNEQFF
CDR3nt: TGTGCCAGCAGCTTGGCCGGGACTAGCGGGGGGAGCTCCTACAATGAGCAGTTCTTC

v_gene: TRBV10-2
d_gene: -
len: 14
j_gene: TRBJ1-4
abundance: -
CDR3aa: CASTRTGTNEKLFF
CDR3nt: TGCGCCAGTACCCGAACGGGGACTAATGAAAAACTGTTTTTT

v_gene: TRBV5-6
d_gene: -
len: 12
j_gene: TRBJ2-7
abundance: -
CDR3aa: CASSLGGYEQYF
CDR3nt: TGTGCCAGCAGCTTAGGGGGGTACGAGCAGTACTTC

v_gene: TRBV5-1
d_gene: TRBD1
len: 15
j_gene: TRBJ1-2
abundance: -
CDR3aa: CASSQMGQGNYGYTF
CDR3nt: TGCGCCAGCAGCCAGATGGGACAGGGGAACTATGGCTACACCTTC

v_gene: TRBV5-1
d_gene: -
len: 14
j_gene: TRBJ2-2
abundance: -
CDR3aa: CASGSGANTGELFF
CDR3nt: TGCGCCAGCGGCAGCGGCGCGAACACCGGGGAGCTGTTTTTT

v_gene: TRBV7-2
d_gene: TRBD1
len: 17
j_gene: TRBJ2-5
abundance: -
CDR3aa: CASSPVRQGVPQETQYF
CDR3nt: TGTGCCAGCAGCCCCGTTCGACAGGGGGTACCCCAAGAGACCCAGTACTTC

v_gene: TRBV9
d_gene: -
len: 13
j_gene: TRBJ1-2
abundance: -
CDR3aa: CASSESPNYGYTF
CDR3nt: TGTGCCAGCAGCGAGTCACCTAACTATGGCTACACCTTC

v_gene: TRBV30
d_gene: -
len: 17
j_gene: TRBJ2-3
abundance: -
CDR3aa: CAWSRGRDAISTDTQYF
CDR3nt: TGTGCCTGGAGTCGAGGTCGGGACGCAATAAGCACAGATACGCAGTATTTT

v_gene: TRBV30
d_gene: -
len: 13
j_gene: TRBJ1-2
abundance: -
CDR3aa: CAWSLRGFYGYTF
CDR3nt: TGTGCCTGGAGCCTGCGGGGATTCTATGGCTACACCTTC

v_gene: TRBV5-1
d_gene: TRBD1
len: 15
j_gene: TRBJ2-1
abundance: -
CDR3aa: CASSTGPGGYNEQFF
CDR3nt: TGCGCCAGCAGCACCGGTCCAGGGGGATACAATGAGCAGTTCTTC

v_gene: TRBV18
d_gene: -
len: 13
j_gene: TRBJ1-1
abundance: -
CDR3aa: CASSPSKNTEAFF
CDR3nt: TGTGCCAGCTCACCATCCAAGAACACTGAAGCTTTCTTT

v_gene: TRBV2
d_gene: -
len: 14
j_gene: TRBJ2-5
abundance: -
CDR3aa: CASSEPPIRETQYF
CDR3nt: TGTGCCAGCAGTGAACCGCCCATCCGAGAGACCCAGTACTTC

v_gene: TRBV2
d_gene: -
len: 16
j_gene: TRBJ2-5
abundance: -
CDR3aa: CASSEAGTVRRETQYF
CDR3nt: TGTGCCAGCAGTGAAGCCGGGACCGTCAGGAGGGAGACCCAGTACTTC

v_gene: TRBV4-3
d_gene: TRBD1
len: 16
j_gene: TRBJ2-7
abundance: -
CDR3aa: CASSHLPGQGSYEQYF
CDR3nt: TGCGCCAGCAGCCATCTTCCGGGACAGGGCTCCTACGAGCAGTACTTC

v_gene: TRBV6-5
d_gene: -
len: 14
j_gene: TRBJ1-1
abundance: -
CDR3aa: CASLRSEGNTEAFF
CDR3nt: TGTGCCAGCCTACGCTCGGAGGGGAACACTGAAGCTTTCTTT

v_gene: TRBV6-5
d_gene: TRBD1
len: 13
j_gene: TRBJ1-6
abundance: -
CDR3aa: CASSRQGGSPLHF
CDR3nt: TGTGCCAGCAGCCGACAGGGGGGGTCACCCCTCCACTTT

v_gene: TRBV29-1
d_gene: TRBD1
len: 14
j_gene: TRBJ1-2
abundance: -
CDR3aa: CSVVTGQGSYGYTF
CDR3nt: TGCAGCGTTGTGACCGGACAGGGATCTTATGGCTACACCTTC

v_gene: TRBV5-1
d_gene: -
len: 11
j_gene: TRBJ2-7
abundance: -
CDR3aa: CASSLDREQYF
CDR3nt: TGCGCCAGCAGCTTGGACAGGGAGCAGTACTTC

v_gene: TRBV5-6
d_gene: -
len: 15
j_gene: TRBJ1-6
abundance: -
CDR3aa: CASSPASSYNSPLHF
CDR3nt: TGTGCCAGCAGCCCCGCGAGCTCCTATAATTCACCCCTCCACTTT

v_gene: TRBV5-4
d_gene: TRBD1
len: 17
j_gene: TRBJ2-7
abundance: -
CDR3aa: CASSPGRDRPFVSEQYF
CDR3nt: TGTGCCAGCAGCCCCGGTCGGGACAGGCCATTTGTAAGCGAGCAGTACTTC

v_gene: TRBV6-5
d_gene: TRBD1
len: 14
j_gene: TRBJ2-1
abundance: once
CDR3aa: CASSRGRFYNEQFF
CDR3nt: TGTGCCAGCAGTAGGGGGCGCTTCTACAATGAGCAGTTCTTC

v_gene: TRBV6-5
d_gene: -
len: 14
j_gene: TRBJ2-7
abundance: -
CDR3aa: CASSYSSWGGEQYF
CDR3nt: TGTGCCAGCAGTTACTCGAGTTGGGGTGGAGAGCAGTACTTC

v_gene: TRBV27
d_gene: -
len: 15
j_gene: TRBJ1-6
abundance: few
CDR3aa: CASSLYGTVNSPLHF
CDR3nt: TGTGCCAGCAGTTTATACGGGACGGTCAATTCACCCCTCCACTTT

v_gene: TRBV7-2
d_gene: -
len: 14
j_gene: TRBJ1-1
abundance: once
CDR3aa: CASRLDSLNTEAFF
CDR3nt: TGTGCCAGCAGATTGGACAGTTTGAACACTGAAGCTTTCTTT

v_gene: TRBV7-3
d_gene: -
len: 15
j_gene: TRBJ2-7
abundance: -
CDR3aa: CASSLTGSGTYEQYF
CDR3nt: TGTGCCAGCAGCTTAACAGGGTCGGGCACCTACGAGCAGTACTTC

v_gene: TRBV27
d_gene: -
len: 13
j_gene: TRBJ1-1
abundance: -
CDR3aa: CASSLSWNTEAFF
CDR3nt: TGTGCCAGCAGTTTGTCCTGGAACACTGAAGCTTTCTTT

v_gene: TRBV9
d_gene: TRBD2
len: 15
j_gene: TRBJ2-4
abundance: -
CDR3aa: CASSVKAGGPAVQYF
CDR3nt: TGTGCCAGCAGCGTTAAAGCGGGAGGGCCAGCAGTTCAGTACTTC